Included here is one T cell receptor (beta chain) sequence, with context. Its antigen is currently unknown. The sample belongs to a study of T-cell memory formation after mild COVID-19. Findings and limits, study-wide: That cross-reactive memory joined was suggested by some responding clones appearing in pre-infection memory. From day 15 to 85, contracting clones were balanced between CD4 and CD8, whereas later expanders leaned toward CD4+. Shrinking CD4+ clones resided mostly in CM and EM, and CD8+ ones in EMRA.

TCRdb reanalysed the 5' RACE reads using MiXCR and keeps one entry per CDR3 protein. The sample lists about 560,000 distinct CDR3 sequences; 17% were seen once. V was pared by 5 bases and J by 6 bases, with 11 bases between. Germline V CDR1 and CDR2: PRHDT, FYEKMQ (reference sequence). CDR3 length: 13 amino acids. The sequencing sample was made of PBMCs or a T cell subset sorted from them (not recorded which). The clonotype originates from an adult woman who had mild COVID-19 (a few samples of this study predate the infection). Cell type and time point are not known. V is TRBV13 and J is TRBJ2-1; D call uncertain. The CDR3 DNA reads TGTGCCAGCAGCATCGAAGTCGGCAATGAGCAGTTCTTC. Its translation: CASSIEVGNEQFF.